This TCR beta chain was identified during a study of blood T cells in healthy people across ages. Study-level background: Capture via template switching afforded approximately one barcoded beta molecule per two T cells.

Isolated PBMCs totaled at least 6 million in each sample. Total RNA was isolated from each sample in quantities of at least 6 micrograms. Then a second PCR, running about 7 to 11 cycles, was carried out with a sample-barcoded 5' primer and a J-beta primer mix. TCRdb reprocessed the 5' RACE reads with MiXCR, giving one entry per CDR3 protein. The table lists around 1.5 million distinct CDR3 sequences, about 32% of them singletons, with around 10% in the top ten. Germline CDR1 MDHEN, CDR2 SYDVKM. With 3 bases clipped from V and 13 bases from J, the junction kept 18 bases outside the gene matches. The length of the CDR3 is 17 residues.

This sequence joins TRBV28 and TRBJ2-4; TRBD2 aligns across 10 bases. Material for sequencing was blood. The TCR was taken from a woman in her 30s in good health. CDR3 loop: CASSLPRSLAGRLQQYF. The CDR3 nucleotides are TGTGCCAGCAGTTTGCCCCGTTCACTAGCGGGAAGACTCCAGCAGTACTTC. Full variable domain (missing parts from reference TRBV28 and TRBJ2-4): DVKVTQSSRYLVKRTGEKVFLECVQDMDHENMFWYRQDPGLGLRLIYFSYDVKMKEKGDIPEGYSVSREKKERFSLILESASTNQTSMYLCASSLPRSLAGRLQQYFGAGTRLSVL.